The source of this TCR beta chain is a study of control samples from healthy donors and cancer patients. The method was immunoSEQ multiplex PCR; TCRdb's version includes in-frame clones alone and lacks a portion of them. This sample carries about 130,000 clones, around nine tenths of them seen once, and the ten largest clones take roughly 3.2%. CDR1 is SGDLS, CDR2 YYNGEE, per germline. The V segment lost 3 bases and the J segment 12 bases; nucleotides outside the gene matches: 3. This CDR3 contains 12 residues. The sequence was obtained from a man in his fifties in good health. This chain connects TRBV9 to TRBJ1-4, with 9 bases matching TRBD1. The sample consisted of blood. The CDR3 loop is CASSGGTGQLFF. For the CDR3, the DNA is TGTGCCAGCAGCGGGGGGACAGGGCAACTGTTTTTT.